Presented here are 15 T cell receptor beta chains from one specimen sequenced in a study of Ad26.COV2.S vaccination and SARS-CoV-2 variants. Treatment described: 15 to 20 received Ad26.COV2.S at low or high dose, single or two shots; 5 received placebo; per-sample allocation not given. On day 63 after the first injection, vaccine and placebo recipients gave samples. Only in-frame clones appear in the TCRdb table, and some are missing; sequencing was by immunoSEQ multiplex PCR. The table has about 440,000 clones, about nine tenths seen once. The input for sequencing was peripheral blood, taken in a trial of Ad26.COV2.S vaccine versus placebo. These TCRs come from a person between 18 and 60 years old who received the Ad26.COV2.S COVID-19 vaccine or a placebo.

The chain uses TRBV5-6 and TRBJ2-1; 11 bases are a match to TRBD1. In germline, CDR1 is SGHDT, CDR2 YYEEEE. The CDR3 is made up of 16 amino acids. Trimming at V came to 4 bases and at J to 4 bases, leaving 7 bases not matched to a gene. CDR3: CASSPPGDRGYNEQFF. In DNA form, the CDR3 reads TGTGCCAGCAGCCCACCGGGGGACAGGGGGTACAATGAGCAGTTCTTC.

CDR3 sequence: CASRSPQGHEQYF. The CDR3, as DNA: TGTGCCAGTAGATCCCCACAGGGACACGAGCAGTACTTC. The chain carries TRBV19 and TRBJ2-7; possibly TRBD1 for D (6 bases). The CDR3 loop spans 13 amino acids. V gave up 6 bases and J gave up 5 bases, with 14 bases separating them. Germline values: CDR1 LNHDA, CDR2 SQIVND (reference sequence).

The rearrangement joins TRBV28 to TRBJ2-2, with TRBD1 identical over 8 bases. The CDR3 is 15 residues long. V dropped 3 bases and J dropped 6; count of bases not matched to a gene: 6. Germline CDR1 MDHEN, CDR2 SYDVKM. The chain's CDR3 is CASSLGQEVPGELFF. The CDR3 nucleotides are TGTGCCAGCAGTTTGGGACAGGAAGTTCCCGGGGAGCTGTTTTTT.

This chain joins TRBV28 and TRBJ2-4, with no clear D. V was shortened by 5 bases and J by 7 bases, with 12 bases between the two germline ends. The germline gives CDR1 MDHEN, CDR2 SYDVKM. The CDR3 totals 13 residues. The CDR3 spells CASSPPETNIQYF. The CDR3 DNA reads TGTGCCAGCAGTCCCCCCGAGACCAACATTCAGTACTTC.

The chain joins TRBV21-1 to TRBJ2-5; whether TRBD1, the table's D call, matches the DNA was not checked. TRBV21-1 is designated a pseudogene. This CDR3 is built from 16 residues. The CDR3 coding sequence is TGTGCCAGCAGCAACTACCGGGACAGGGGCCAAGAGACCCAGTACTTC. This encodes CASSNYRDRGQETQYF.

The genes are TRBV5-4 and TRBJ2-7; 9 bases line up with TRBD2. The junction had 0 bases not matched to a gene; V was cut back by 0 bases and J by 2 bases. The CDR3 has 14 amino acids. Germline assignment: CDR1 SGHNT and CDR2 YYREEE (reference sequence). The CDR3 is CASSLGGRAYEQYF. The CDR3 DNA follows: TGTGCCAGCAGCTTGGGCGGGAGGGCCTACGAGCAGTACTTC.

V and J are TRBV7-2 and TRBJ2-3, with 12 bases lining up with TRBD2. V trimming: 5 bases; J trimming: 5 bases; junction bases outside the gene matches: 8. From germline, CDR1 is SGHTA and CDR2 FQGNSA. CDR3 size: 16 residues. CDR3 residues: CASSPLLGLAGDTQYF. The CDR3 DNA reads TGTGCCAGCAGCCCTCTTTTGGGACTAGCGGGAGATACGCAGTATTTT.

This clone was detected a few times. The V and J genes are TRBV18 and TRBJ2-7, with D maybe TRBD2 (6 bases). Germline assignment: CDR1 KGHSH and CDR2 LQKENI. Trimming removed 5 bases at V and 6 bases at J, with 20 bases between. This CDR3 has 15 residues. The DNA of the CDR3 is TGTGCCAGCTCATCAACCGGGACGGGGGACGTCGAGCAGTACTTC. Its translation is CASSSTGTGDVEQYF.

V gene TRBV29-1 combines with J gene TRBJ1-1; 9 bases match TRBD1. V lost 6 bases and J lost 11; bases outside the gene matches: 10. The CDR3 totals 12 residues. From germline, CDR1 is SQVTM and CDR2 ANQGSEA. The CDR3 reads CSVDTGGTGAFF. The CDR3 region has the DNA TGCAGCGTAGATACAGGGGGCACTGGTGCTTTCTTT.

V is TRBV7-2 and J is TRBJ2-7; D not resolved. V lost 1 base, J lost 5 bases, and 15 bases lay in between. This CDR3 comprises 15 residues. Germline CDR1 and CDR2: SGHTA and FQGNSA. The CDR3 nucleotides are TGTGCCAGCAGCTTAGGGTACTTTTCAGACAACGAGCAGTACTTC. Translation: CASSLGYFSDNEQYF.

CDR3 sequence (DNA): TGTGCCAGCAGCTCCTCTAGCGGGTGGCAACCTGGCGAGCAGTACTTC. This translates into CASSSSSGWQPGEQYF. The chain employs TRBV7-9 and TRBJ2-7; 8 bases are a match to TRBD2. Germline loops: CDR1 SEHNR, CDR2 FQNEAQ (reference sequence). The V segment lost 4 bases and the J segment 6 bases; nucleotides outside the gene matches: 14. The CDR3 is 16 residues long.

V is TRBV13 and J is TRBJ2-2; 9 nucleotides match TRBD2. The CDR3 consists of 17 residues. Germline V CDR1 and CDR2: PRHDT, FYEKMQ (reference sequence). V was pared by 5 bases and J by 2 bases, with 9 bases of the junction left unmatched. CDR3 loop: CASSPPSLAGNTGELFF. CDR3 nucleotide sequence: TGTGCCAGCAGCCCCCCCTCGCTAGCGGGAAACACCGGGGAGCTGTTTTTT.

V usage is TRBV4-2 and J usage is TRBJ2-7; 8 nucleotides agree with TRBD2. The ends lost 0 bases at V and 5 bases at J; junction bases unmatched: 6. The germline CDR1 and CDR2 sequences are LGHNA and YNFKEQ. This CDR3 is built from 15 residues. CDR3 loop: CASSQEHSGSDEQYF. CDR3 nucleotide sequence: TGTGCCAGCAGCCAAGAACACAGCGGGAGCGACGAGCAGTACTTC.

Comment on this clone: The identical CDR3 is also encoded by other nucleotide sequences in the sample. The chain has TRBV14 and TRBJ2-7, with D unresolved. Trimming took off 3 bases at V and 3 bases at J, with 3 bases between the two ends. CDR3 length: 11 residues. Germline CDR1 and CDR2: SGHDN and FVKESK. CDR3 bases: TGTGCCAGCAGCCAGGGCTACGAGCAGTACTTC. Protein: CASSQGYEQYF.

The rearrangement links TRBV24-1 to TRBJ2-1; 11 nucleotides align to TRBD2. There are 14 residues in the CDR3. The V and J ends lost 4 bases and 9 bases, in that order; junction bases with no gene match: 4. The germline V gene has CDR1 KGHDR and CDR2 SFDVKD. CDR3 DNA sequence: TGTGCCACCAGTGAACCACTAGCGGGAGTTGAGCAGTTCTTC. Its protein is CATSEPLAGVEQFF.